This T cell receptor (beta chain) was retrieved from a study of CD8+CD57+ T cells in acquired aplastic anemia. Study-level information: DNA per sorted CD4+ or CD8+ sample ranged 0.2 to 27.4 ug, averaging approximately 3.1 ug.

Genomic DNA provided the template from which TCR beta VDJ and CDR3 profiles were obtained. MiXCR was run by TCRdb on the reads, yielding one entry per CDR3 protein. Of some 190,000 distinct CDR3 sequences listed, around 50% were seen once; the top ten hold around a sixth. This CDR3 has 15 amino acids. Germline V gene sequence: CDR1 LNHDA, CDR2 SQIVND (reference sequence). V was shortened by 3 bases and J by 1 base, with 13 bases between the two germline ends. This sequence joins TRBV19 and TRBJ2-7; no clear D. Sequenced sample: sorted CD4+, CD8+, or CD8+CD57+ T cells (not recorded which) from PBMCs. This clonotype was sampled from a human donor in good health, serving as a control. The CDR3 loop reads CASSISPVRSYEQYF. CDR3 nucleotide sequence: TGTGCCAGTAGTATTTCCCCGGTCAGATCCTACGAGCAGTACTTC.